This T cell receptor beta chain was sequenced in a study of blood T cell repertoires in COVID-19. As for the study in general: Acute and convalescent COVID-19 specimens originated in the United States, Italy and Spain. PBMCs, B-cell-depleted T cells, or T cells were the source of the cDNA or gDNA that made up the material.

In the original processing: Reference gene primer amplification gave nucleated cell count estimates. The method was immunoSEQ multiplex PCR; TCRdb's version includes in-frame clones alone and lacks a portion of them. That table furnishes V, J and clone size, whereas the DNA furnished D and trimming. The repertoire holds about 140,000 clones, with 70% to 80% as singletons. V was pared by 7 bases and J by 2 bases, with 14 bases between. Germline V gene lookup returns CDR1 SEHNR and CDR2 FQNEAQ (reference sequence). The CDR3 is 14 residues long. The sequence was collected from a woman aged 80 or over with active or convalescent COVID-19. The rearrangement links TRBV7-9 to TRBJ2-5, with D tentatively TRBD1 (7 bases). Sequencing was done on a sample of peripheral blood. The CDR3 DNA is TGTGCCAGCAACCCTTCAGGGGGGCAAGAGACCCAGTACTTC. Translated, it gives CASNPSGGQETQYF.